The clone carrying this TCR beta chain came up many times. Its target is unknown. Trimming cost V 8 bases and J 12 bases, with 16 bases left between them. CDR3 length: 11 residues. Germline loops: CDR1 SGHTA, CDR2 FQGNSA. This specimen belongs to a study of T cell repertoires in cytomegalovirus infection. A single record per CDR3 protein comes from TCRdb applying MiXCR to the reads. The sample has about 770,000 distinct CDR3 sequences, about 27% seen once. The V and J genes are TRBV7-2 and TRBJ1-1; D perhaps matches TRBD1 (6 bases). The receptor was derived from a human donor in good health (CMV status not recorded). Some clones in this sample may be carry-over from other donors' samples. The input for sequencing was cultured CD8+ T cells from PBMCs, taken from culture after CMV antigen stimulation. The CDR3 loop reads CASGGGYGPFF. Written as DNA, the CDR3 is TGTGCCAGCGGGGGGGGCTACGGTCCTTTCTTT.